Presented here are 15 T cell receptor beta chains from one specimen sequenced in a study of CD8+ T cells in alopecia areata. Extracted RNA was reverse transcribed into cDNA, the sequencing template. TCRdb's table, derived via immunoSEQ multiplex PCR, lists solely in-frame clones and lacks some. The table has 61,000 or so clones, around 96% seen once. The sequencing used CD8+ T cells sorted from blood, collected at week 0. These receptors were taken from a human donor with alopecia areata.

The chain recombines TRBV9 with TRBJ2-2; D uncertain. CDR1 and CDR2 (germline): SGDLS, YYNGEE. The CDR3 runs 14 residues. V dropped 7 bases and J dropped 1 base, with 11 bases sitting between them. As DNA, the CDR3 is TGTGCCAGCGAGAACCCACTGAACACCGGGGAGCTGTTTTTT. Its translation: CASENPLNTGELFF.

The J gene is TRBJ2-1, the V gene TRBV7-9; 10 nucleotides align to TRBD1. CDR3 size: 16 residues. Losses at the gene ends were 5 bases for V and 6 bases for J; bases not matched to a gene: 10. The germline V gene encodes CDR1 SEHNR and CDR2 FQNEAQ (reference sequence). In DNA, the CDR3 is TGTGCCAGCAGCGTGGACCGGGACAGGGGTACCAATGAGCAGTTCTTC. Its protein product is CASSVDRDRGTNEQFF.

The CDR3 sequence is CSDTLAGGRELFF. Written as DNA, the CDR3 is TGCAGCGATACCCTAGCGGGGGGTCGGGAGCTGTTTTTT. The chain recombines TRBV29-1 with TRBJ2-2, with 11 bases identical to TRBD2. The CDR3 length is 13 residues. CDR1 is SQVTM, CDR2 ANQGSEA, per germline. V dropped 7 bases and J dropped 9; count of bases not matched to a gene: 7.

This chain links TRBV23-1 with TRBJ2-4; D is undetermined. TRBV23-1 is placed among ORFs of uncertain function. V lost 4 bases, J lost 1 base, and 17 bases lay in between. The CDR3 totals 17 residues. CDR3 in DNA: TGCGCCAGCAGTCGCCCCTTTGATGGGGTTGCCAAAAACATTCAGTACTTC. It is translated as CASSRPFDGVAKNIQYF.

This chain joins TRBV5-1 and TRBJ2-1, with D hard to call. V shed 2 bases and J shed 2 bases, with 5 bases lying between them. CDR1 is SGHRS, CDR2 YFSETQ, per germline. This CDR3 region has 13 residues. The CDR3 loop reads CASSFRPYNEQFF. The CDR3 region has the DNA TGCGCCAGCAGCTTTAGGCCCTACAATGAGCAGTTCTTC.

The V gene is TRBV7-2, the J gene TRBJ2-1; 8 bases are a match to TRBD1. J lost 7 bases, V lost 6 bases, and 11 bases had no gene match. The CDR3 covers 15 residues. The V gene's germline CDR1 is SGHTA and CDR2 FQGNSA. The CDR3 sequence is CASRLPQGAGNEQFF. The CDR3 DNA sequence: TGTGCCAGCAGGTTACCCCAGGGGGCCGGGAATGAGCAGTTCTTC. The full variable domain, rest sourced from reference TRBV7-2 and TRBJ2-1, is GAGVSQSPSNKVTEKGKDVELRCDPISGHTALYWYRQSLGQGLEFLIYFQGNSAPDKSGLPSDRFSAERTGGSVSTLTIQRTQQEDSAVYLCASRLPQGAGNEQFFGPGTRLTVL.

The rearrangement uses TRBV10-3 and TRBJ2-3; 10 bases map to TRBD1. CDR1 is ENHRY and CDR2 is SYGVKD in the germline V gene. This CDR3 region has 14 residues. V lost 10 bases, J lost 6 bases, and 10 bases stayed unmatched. CDR3 protein: CATRTGGRYDTQYF. CDR3 DNA sequence: TGTGCCACCAGGACAGGGGGAAGGTACGATACGCAGTATTTT.

The V and J genes are TRBV29-1 and TRBJ2-3, with D tentatively TRBD1 (6 bases). The V and J ends lost 2 bases and 0 bases respectively, with 9 bases between them. This CDR3 is 14 amino acids long. Germline assignment: CDR1 SQVTM and CDR2 ANQGSEA. CDR3 region: CSVEQTGSTDTQYF. The CDR3 DNA is TGCAGCGTTGAACAGACAGGAAGCACAGATACGCAGTATTTT.

The chain employs TRBV9 and TRBJ2-3, with D tentatively TRBD2 (6 bases). With 5 bases removed from V and 0 bases from J, the gap between germline ends came to 22 bases. The CDR3 contains 18 residues. Germline-derived CDR1 and CDR2 are SGDLS and YYNGEE. The CDR3 here is CASSAVLAQFSSTDTQYF. The CDR3 bases are TGTGCCAGCAGTGCTGTCCTAGCGCAGTTCTCTAGCACAGATACGCAGTATTTT.

The chain is built from TRBV5-1 and TRBJ2-7; no firm D call. The CDR3 runs to 13 residues. V shed 0 bases and J shed 6 bases, with 10 bases lying between them. CDR1 and CDR2 from the germline V gene are SGHRS and YFSETQ. The CDR3 coding sequence is TGCGCCAGCAGCTTGGGTGAACACCCCGAGCAGTACTTC. Protein: CASSLGEHPEQYF.

The genes are TRBV27 and TRBJ1-1; D remains ambiguous. This CDR3 is built from 12 residues. Germline loops: CDR1 MNHEY, CDR2 SMNVEV (reference sequence). Deletions cut 8 bases from V and 1 base from J, with 8 bases between. As DNA, the CDR3 is TGTGCCAGCCGGGCAGGGAACACTGAAGCTTTCTTT. This gives the protein CASRAGNTEAFF.

The genes are TRBV7-9 and TRBJ2-7; 7 bases map to TRBD1. The ends lost 1 base at V and 3 bases at J; junction bases unmatched: 6. This CDR3 is 15 amino acids long. Germline values: CDR1 SEHNR, CDR2 FQNEAQ (reference sequence). The CDR3 is CASSLVAGGYYEQYF. The CDR3 DNA sequence: TGTGCCAGCAGCTTAGTGGCAGGGGGTTACTACGAGCAGTACTTC.

V and J are TRBV12-5 and TRBJ2-1, with D possibly TRBD2 on 5 matching bases. V was clipped by 7 bases and J by 4 bases, with 20 bases between them. Germline V CDR1 and CDR2: LGHNT, FRNRAP. This CDR3 has 16 residues. DNA for the CDR3: TGTGCTAGTGCCCCGAGGGAAGGAGGTACATACAATGAGCAGTTCTTC. Its protein product is CASAPREGGTYNEQFF.

The gene calls are TRBV15 and TRBJ1-2; 9 bases are a match to TRBD1. J was trimmed by 4 bases and V by 5 bases; bases with no gene match: 5. The germline CDR1 and CDR2 sequences are LNHNV and YYDKDF (reference sequence). The CDR3 totals 14 residues. CDR3 region: CATSQQGAIYGYTF. In DNA, the CDR3 is TGTGCCACCAGCCAACAGGGGGCGATCTATGGCTACACCTTC. Combining the CDR3 with reference TRBV15 and TRBJ1-2 gives the whole variable domain DAMVIQNPRYQVTQFGKPVTLSCSQTLNHNVMYWYQQKSSQAPKLLFHYYDKDFNNEADTPDNFQSRRPNTSFCFLDIRSPGLGDTAMYLCATSQQGAIYGYTFGSGTRLTVV.

This sequence joins TRBV6-5 and TRBJ2-2; 9 positions match TRBD1. The V segment lost 2 bases and the J segment 0 bases; nucleotides outside the gene matches: 1. CDR1 MNHEY and CDR2 SVGAGI come from the germline V gene. The CDR3 length is 16 residues. This CDR3 reads CASSYDRGSNTGELFF. The CDR3 nucleotides read TGTGCCAGCAGTTACGACAGGGGGTCGAACACCGGGGAGCTGTTTTTT.